The 27 T cell receptor beta chains below come from one sample, sequenced in a study of CD8 T cells in Susac syndrome. Roughly 0.5 to 1 ug RNA was reverse transcribed with random hexamers. TCRdb called the immunoSEQ multiplex PCR reads again in MiXCR, with one record for every CDR3 protein. The table lists some 140,000 distinct CDR3 sequences, 85% to 95% of them singletons. Sequenced material: CD8+ T cells from PBMCs. These receptor sequences come from a human donor with Susac syndrome.

This chain joins TRBV10-3 and TRBJ1-2, with 8 positions matching TRBD1. This CDR3 spans 13 amino acids. Germline values: CDR1 ENHRY, CDR2 SYGVKD. V shed 11 bases, J shed 4 bases, and the junction held 9 bases outside the gene matches. The CDR3 region is CAAQGEIIYGYTF. CDR3 DNA sequence: TGTGCCGCACAGGGGGAGATAATCTATGGCTACACCTTC.

This clonotype was seen a single time. This chain joins TRBV7-8 and TRBJ2-5; D could derive from TRBD1 or TRBD2 (5 bases each). V was pared by 8 bases and J by 2 bases, with 15 bases between. The CDR3 sequence is 14 residues long. Germline CDR1 is SGHVS and CDR2 is FQNEAQ. CDR3 sequence: CASGNRDRQETQYF. DNA of the CDR3: TGTGCCAGCGGGAACCGGGACCGACAAGAGACCCAGTACTTC.

The chain has TRBV6-5 and TRBJ1-4; no firm D call. CDR3 length: 14 residues. V was cut by 2 bases and J by 1 base, with 5 bases left in between. Germline V gene data show CDR1 as MNHEY and CDR2 as SVGAGI. The CDR3 DNA reads as TGTGCCAGCAGTTACGTGGGAACTAATGAAAAACTGTTTTTT. Encoded protein: CASSYVGTNEKLFF.

V gene TRBV28 combines with J gene TRBJ2-4; the D gene is possibly TRBD1 (5 bases). With 7 bases removed from V and 4 bases from J, the gap between germline ends came to 14 bases. Germline CDR1 MDHEN, CDR2 SYDVKM. The CDR3 has 14 amino acids. Here the CDR3 reads CASTEVQGKNIQYF. In DNA form, the CDR3 reads TGTGCCAGCACCGAGGTCCAGGGTAAAAACATTCAGTACTTC.

The chain employs TRBV19 and TRBJ1-1; TRBD1 matches at 7 bases. Germline loops: CDR1 LNHDA, CDR2 SQIVND (reference sequence). After removal of 4 bases from V and 1 base from J, the junction contained 0 bases not matched to a gene. CDR3 length equals 13 residues. The CDR3 reads CASSTGGNTEAFF. The CDR3 DNA reads TGTGCCAGTAGTACAGGGGGGAACACTGAAGCTTTCTTT.

This clonotype came up once. The chain recombines TRBV20-1 with TRBJ2-5; 11 bases are a match to TRBD2. There are 14 residues in the CDR3. The germline CDR1 and CDR2 sequences are DFQATT and SNEGSKA (reference sequence). V lost 6 bases and J lost 4; bases outside the gene matches: 7. The CDR3 spells CSARGLAGTETQYF. The CDR3 DNA reads TGCAGTGCCCGAGGACTAGCGGGTACAGAGACCCAGTACTTC.

V is TRBV25-1 and J is TRBJ1-5; D gene unclear. The CDR3 totals 13 residues. Trimming removed 1 base at V and 8 bases at J, with 9 bases between. Germline V gene data show CDR1 as MGHDK and CDR2 as SYGVNS. CDR3 loop: CASSESVHEPQHF. The CDR3 bases are TGTGCCAGCAGTGAATCCGTCCATGAGCCCCAGCATTTT.

This clonotype was seen just once. V is TRBV9 and J is TRBJ2-1; tentatively, D is TRBD2 (5 bases). The CDR3 sequence is 13 residues long. V was cut by 7 bases and J by 0 bases, with 8 bases left in between. Germline V CDR1 and CDR2: SGDLS, YYNGEE. CDR3 sequence (DNA): TGTGCCAGCGGGGAGAGCTCCTACAATGAGCAGTTCTTC. As protein: CASGESSYNEQFF.

The chain is built from TRBV5-1 and TRBJ2-2; D is unresolved. The CDR3 consists of 12 residues. Trimming took 4 bases from V and 11 from J, leaving 12 bases between them. The germline V gene encodes CDR1 SGHRS and CDR2 YFSETQ. The CDR3 nucleotides read TGCGCCAGCAGCCCGGACGAATATGAGCTGTTTTTT. Translation: CASSPDEYELFF.

The CDR3, as DNA: TGTGCCATCAGTGAGTCTGGAACTAGCGGGAGCGACGAGCAGTACTTC. It codes for CAISESGTSGSDEQYF. The V and J genes are TRBV10-3 and TRBJ2-7; 11 positions match TRBD2. This CDR3 is built from 16 residues. CDR1 is ENHRY, CDR2 SYGVKD, per germline. Losses at the gene ends were 0 bases for V and 5 bases for J; bases not matched to a gene: 6.

CDR3 amino acids: CASSQKTVTLETQYF. The CDR3 DNA is TGTGCCAGCAGCCAAAAGACAGTTACTCTCGAGACCCAGTACTTC. V and J are TRBV3-1 and TRBJ2-5, with D maybe TRBD1 (5 bases). The V gene lost 2 bases and the J gene lost 5 bases, with 15 bases spanning the gap. Germline V gene sequence: CDR1 LGHDT, CDR2 YNNKEL (reference sequence). This CDR3 contains 15 residues.

The chain recombines TRBV14 with TRBJ1-2; maybe TRBD1 (6 bases). Trimming cost V 1 base and J 2 bases, with 20 bases left between them. Germline CDR1 SGHDN, CDR2 FVKESK. The CDR3 has 18 amino acids. The chain's CDR3 is CASSQAEGLDRLNYGYTF. The CDR3 DNA is TGTGCCAGCAGCCAAGCCGAAGGACTAGACAGGCTGAACTATGGCTACACCTTC.

The chain joins TRBV4-1 to TRBJ2-3; 12 bases map to TRBD1. This CDR3 comprises 17 residues. The junction had 11 bases not matched to a gene; V was cut back by 5 bases and J by 5 bases. Germline CDR1 is MGHRA and CDR2 is YSYEKL. The CDR3 sequence is CASSAAWDRGRGDTQYF. In DNA form, the CDR3 reads TGCGCCAGCAGCGCGGCATGGGACAGGGGGCGCGGAGATACGCAGTATTTT.

J is TRBJ2-7 and V is TRBV7-8; D perhaps matches TRBD1 (6 bases). Germline-derived CDR1 and CDR2 are SGHVS and FQNEAQ. CDR3 length: 14 residues. The V end was cut by 7 bases, the J end by 4 bases, with 17 bases between. The DNA for the CDR3 is TGTGCCAGCAACCCGGACAGTCTAACGTACGAGCAGTACTTC. Translating gives CASNPDSLTYEQYF.

This clonotype was seen just once. V usage is TRBV27 and J usage is TRBJ1-5; the D gene is possibly TRBD1 (6 bases). The CDR3 consists of 14 residues. Germline V lookup: CDR1 MNHEY, CDR2 SMNVEV (reference sequence). Trimming took 6 bases from V and 3 from J, leaving 12 bases between them. CDR3 nucleotide sequence: TGTGCCAGCAGGAAGGGACAACACAATCAGCCCCAGCATTTT. It translates to CASRKGQHNQPQHF.

This clonotype was counted between two and nine times. The chain uses TRBV13 and TRBJ2-6; D is unresolved. This CDR3 spans 15 amino acids. The V and J ends lost 0 bases and 0 bases respectively, with 3 bases between them. Germline V gene sequence: CDR1 PRHDT, CDR2 FYEKMQ (reference sequence). The CDR3 region is CASSLGDSGANVLTF. CDR3 DNA sequence: TGTGCCAGCAGCTTAGGAGACTCTGGGGCCAACGTCCTGACTTTC.

The chain combines TRBV12-3 or TRBV12-4 with TRBJ2-1; D call uncertain. CDR3 size: 13 residues. Trimming left V 3 bases short and J 10 bases short, with 13 bases between. In DNA, the CDR3 is TGTGCCAGCAGTTTCGAACTACAGATCGAGCAGTTCTTC. This translates into CASSFELQIEQFF.

The gene calls are TRBV29-1 and TRBJ1-1; D is ambiguous. The V gene lost 3 bases and the J gene lost 0 bases, with 8 bases spanning the gap. Germline V gene sequence: CDR1 SQVTM, CDR2 ANQGSEA. The CDR3 contains 13 residues. The CDR3 is CSVDEGLNTEAFF. The CDR3, as DNA: TGCAGCGTTGACGAGGGTTTGAACACTGAAGCTTTCTTT. The whole variable domain, remainder taken from reference TRBV29-1 and TRBJ1-1, is SAVISQKPSRDICQRGTSLTIQCQVDSQVTMMFWYRQQPGQSLTLIATANQGSEATYESGFVIDKFPISRPNLTFSTLTVSNMSPEDSSIYLCSVDEGLNTEAFFGQGTRLTVV.

The chain joins TRBV10-2 to TRBJ1-2, with 7 bases identical to TRBD1. CDR1 WSHSY and CDR2 SAAADI come from the germline V gene. V trimming: 5 bases; J trimming: 8 bases; junction bases outside the gene matches: 5. The CDR3 runs 12 residues. The DNA of the CDR3 is TGCGCCAGCAGTTCTGGACAGGAGGGCTACACCTTC. Protein product: CASSSGQEGYTF.

The chain couples TRBV11-3 to TRBJ2-7; D perhaps matches TRBD1 (6 bases). CDR3 length equals 15 residues. Looked up from germline, CDR1 is SGHNT and CDR2 is YENEEA. Trimming took 7 bases from V and 0 from J, leaving 16 bases between them. The chain's CDR3 is CASNFGQLSSYEQYF. CDR3 DNA: TGTGCCAGCAACTTTGGACAGTTGAGCTCCTACGAGCAGTACTTC.

CDR3 loop: CAWTYIDNEQFF. CDR3 nucleotide sequence: TGTGCCTGGACATATATTGACAATGAGCAGTTCTTC. The rearrangement links TRBV30 to TRBJ2-1; D is unclear. Trimming stripped 4 bases from V and 5 bases from J, with 9 bases between. The CDR3 sequence is 12 residues long. CDR1 and CDR2 (germline): GTSNPN, SVGIG (reference sequence).

This rearrangement joins TRBV24-1 to TRBJ2-6, with D unresolved. The CDR3 has 16 amino acids. The germline V gene has CDR1 KGHDR and CDR2 SFDVKD. V was shortened by 0 bases and J by 1 base, with 6 bases between the two germline ends. For the CDR3, the DNA is TGTGCCACCAGTGATTTGTCCCCATCTGGGGCCAACGTCCTGACTTTC. Translation gives CATSDLSPSGANVLTF.

This chain joins TRBV5-6 and TRBJ1-1; possible D gene TRBD1, 5 bases. V shed 0 bases and J shed 0 bases, with 12 bases lying between them. The CDR3 spans 16 residues. CDR1 is SGHDT and CDR2 is YYEEEE in the germline V gene. CDR3 DNA sequence: TGTGCCAGCAGCTTGGCCGGGGCAGGGCTGAACACTGAAGCTTTCTTT. Translating gives CASSLAGAGLNTEAFF. The full variable domain, completed using reference TRBV5-6 and TRBJ1-1, is DAGVTQSPTHLIKTRGQQVTLRCSPKSGHDTVSWYQQALGQGPQFIFQYYEEEERQRGNFPDRFSGHQFPNYSSELNVNALLLGDSALYLCASSLAGAGLNTEAFFGQGTRLTVV.

The chain recombines TRBV12-3 or TRBV12-4 with TRBJ2-1, with 8 bases fitting TRBD2. CDR3 length: 17 amino acids. V shed 3 bases and J 0 bases; nucleotides not matched to a gene: 7. The CDR3 sequence: CASSFPSSGSSYNEQFF. The CDR3 DNA reads TGTGCCAGCAGTTTCCCCTCCAGCGGGAGCTCCTACAATGAGCAGTTCTTC.

This clonotype was counted once. This chain connects TRBV7-9 to TRBJ1-2, with D hard to call. This CDR3 region has 18 residues. The germline gives CDR1 SEHNR, CDR2 FQNEAQ (reference sequence). Trimming cost V 1 base and J 0 bases, with 18 bases left between them. The CDR3 sequence: CASSLGGLRDPSNYGYTF. The CDR3 nucleotides are TGTGCCAGCAGCTTAGGAGGACTGAGAGATCCGTCTAACTATGGCTACACCTTC.

The chain employs TRBV13 and TRBJ2-3, with TRBD2 matching over 10 bases. The CDR3 has 14 residues. The germline V gene encodes CDR1 PRHDT and CDR2 FYEKMQ (reference sequence). After removal of 10 bases from V and 3 bases from J, the junction contained 7 bases not matched to a gene. CDR3 sequence reads: CATQAGGRTDTQYF. The CDR3 nucleotides are TGTGCCACCCAAGCGGGAGGGCGTACAGATACGCAGTATTTT.

This clonotype was recorded once. V is TRBV29-1 and J is TRBJ1-1; no definite D call. This CDR3 contains 12 residues. CDR1 is SQVTM and CDR2 is ANQGSEA in the germline V gene. V was trimmed by 5 bases and J by 5 bases, leaving 12 bases between them. The CDR3 DNA is TGCAGCGTTAAAACGGGGTGGACTGAAGCTTTCTTT. This gives the protein CSVKTGWTEAFF.